This T cell receptor (beta chain) comes out of a study of T-cell memory formation after mild COVID-19. TCRdb passed the 5' RACE reads through MiXCR, listing each CDR3 protein once. This table has over 500,000 distinct CDR3 sequences, roughly 17% appearing once. V gave up 1 base and J gave up 5 bases, with 12 bases separating them. Germline V CDR1 and CDR2: SGHDN, FVKESK. The CDR3 consists of 15 residues. The TCR originated in an adult woman who had mild COVID-19 (a few samples of this study predate the infection). Cell type and time point are not known. The rearrangement joins TRBV14 to TRBJ2-1, with a weak D call TRBD1 (5 bases). Source material: PBMCs or a T cell subset sorted from them (not recorded which). DNA of the CDR3: TGTGCCAGCAGCCAAGTTAAGCCAGGGAACAATGAGCAGTTCTTC. As protein: CASSQVKPGNNEQFF.